The 23 T cell receptor beta chains reported below all come from one sample, sequenced in a study of shared clonotypes between healthy human individuals. Produced via immunoSEQ multiplex PCR; TCRdb's table is partial and in-frame only. The sample has 400,000 to 600,000 clones, approximately 95% seen once. Sequencing was performed on naive CD4+ T cells sorted from blood. Subset here: CD45RA+ positively selected. Receptors originate from a woman younger than 45 in good health.

This chain links TRBV30 with TRBJ2-7; D is perhaps TRBD1 or TRBD2 (6 bases each). Germline CDR1 and CDR2: GTSNPN and SVGIG (reference sequence). V lost 5 bases and J lost 6, with 23 bases in between. CDR3 length: 15 amino acids. The CDR3 here is CAWWSGAGEFAEQYF. In DNA form, the CDR3 reads TGTGCCTGGTGGTCGGGGGCCGGAGAATTTGCCGAGCAGTACTTC.

The chain is built from TRBV2 and TRBJ1-1; D perhaps matches TRBD1 (6 bases). Germline CDR1 SNHLY, CDR2 FYNNEI. The CDR3 sequence is 14 residues long. The germline V and J ends were trimmed by 6 bases and 4 bases, with 15 bases remaining between them. CDR3 nucleotide sequence: TGTGCCAGCAGGTCAGGGGAGGTGAGCACTGAAGCTTTCTTT. It encodes CASRSGEVSTEAFF.

CDR3 in DNA: TGTGCCAGCAGTTACTCGAGGCGGGAGGGCCGGAACGAGCAGTACTTC. Its protein product is CASSYSRREGRNEQYF. The rearrangement links TRBV6-5 to TRBJ2-7, with TRBD2 matching 9 bases. Trimming removed 0 bases from V and 5 bases from J; junction bases left unmatched: 8. This CDR3 has 16 amino acids. The V gene's germline CDR1 is MNHEY and CDR2 SVGAGI.

The V gene is TRBV15, the J gene TRBJ2-7; TRBD1 aligns across 9 bases. This CDR3 is built from 15 residues. V dropped 2 bases and J dropped 4; count of bases not matched to a gene: 6. CDR1 and CDR2 from the germline V gene are LNHNV and YYDKDF (reference sequence). CDR3 loop: CATSRRNRGLYEQYF. The CDR3 DNA reads TGTGCCACCAGCAGAAGAAACAGGGGGCTGTACGAGCAGTACTTC.

The gene calls are TRBV28 and TRBJ1-4; D perhaps matches TRBD1 (5 bases). V lost 4 bases and J lost 4, with 16 bases in between. Germline CDR1 is MDHEN and CDR2 is SYDVKM. The CDR3 runs 16 residues. The CDR3 protein is CASSSLDPGINEKLFF. CDR3 nucleotides: TGTGCCAGCAGTTCCCTTGATCCAGGGATTAATGAAAAACTGTTTTTT.

The V and J genes are TRBV5-1 and TRBJ2-6; possibly TRBD2 for D (5 bases). Germline V CDR1 and CDR2: SGHRS, YFSETQ. Trimming shortened V by 0 bases and J by 0 bases, and 10 bases separated the two germline ends. The CDR3 extends over 17 amino acids. The CDR3 is CASSLVARNSGANVLTF. DNA for the CDR3: TGCGCCAGCAGCTTGGTAGCGAGGAACTCTGGGGCCAACGTCCTGACTTTC.

The V gene is TRBV21-1, the J gene TRBJ1-5. TRBV21-1 is tagged as a pseudogene. The CDR3 runs to 15 residues. DNA of the CDR3: TGTGCCAGCACGTTCCACCTTCTTGGGGATCAGCCCCAGCATTTT. Encoded protein: CASTFHLLGDQPQHF.

This clone was picked up one time. The CDR3 DNA reads TGTGCCAGCAGCGTAGTAAAGGTGGGGACTGAAGCTTTCTTT. Translating it yields CASSVVKVGTEAFF. This chain links TRBV9 with TRBJ1-1; D is unresolved. This CDR3 has 14 residues. Germline V gene lookup returns CDR1 SGDLS and CDR2 YYNGEE. Trimming took off 0 bases at V and 5 bases at J, with 11 bases between the two ends. The full variable domain, in which reference TRBV9 and TRBJ1-1 provide the parts outside the CDR3, is DSGVTQTPKHLITATGQRVTLRCSPRSGDLSVYWYQQSLDQGLQFLIQYYNGEERAKGNILERFSAQQFPDLHSELNLSSLELGDSALYFCASSVVKVGTEAFFGQGTRLTVV.

The V and J genes are TRBV5-4 and TRBJ2-3; weak D call: TRBD1 (6 bases). Germline lookup yields CDR1 SGHNT and CDR2 YYREEE (reference sequence). The V and J ends lost 1 base and 1 base respectively, with 16 bases between them. The CDR3 is 17 residues long. The CDR3 bases are TGTGCCAGCAGCTTGTGGGGGCGAGGCTTAGGCACAGATACGCAGTATTTT. Residues: CASSLWGRGLGTDTQYF.

This sequence joins TRBV11-2 and TRBJ2-5; TRBD1 or TRBD2 may be the D gene (5 bases each). The germline CDR1 and CDR2 sequences are SGHAT and FQNNGV. Trimming removed 3 bases from V and 5 bases from J, with 16 bases in between. The CDR3 contains 15 residues. CDR3 residues: CASSLGDGHTETQYF. The CDR3 nucleotides read TGTGCCAGCAGCTTGGGGGACGGCCATACGGAGACCCAGTACTTC. Full variable domain (missing parts from reference TRBV11-2 and TRBJ2-5): EAGVAQSPRYKIIEKRQSVAFWCNPISGHATLYWYQQILGQGPKLLIQFQNNGVVDDSQLPKDRFSAERLKGVDSTLKIQPAKLEDSAVYLCASSLGDGHTETQYFGPGTRLLVL.

This chain joins TRBV5-1 and TRBJ2-7; tentatively, D is TRBD1 or TRBD2 (5 bases each). V was clipped by 0 bases and J by 6 bases, with 13 bases between them. Germline CDR1 reads SGHRS; CDR2 reads YFSETQ. The CDR3 length is 14 residues. This CDR3 is CASSLGGVRREQYF. The DNA for the CDR3 is TGCGCCAGCAGCTTGGGAGGGGTCCGACGCGAGCAGTACTTC.

CDR3 DNA sequence: TGCGCCAGCAGTGAGTCGAACGGGAGACGGTTAGCAGATACGCAGTATTTT. As protein: CASSESNGRRLADTQYF. The chain uses TRBV10-1 and TRBJ2-3, with a weak D call TRBD2 (6 bases). V was trimmed by 0 bases and J by 4 bases, leaving 17 bases between them. CDR1 WNHNN and CDR2 SYGVQD come from the germline V gene (reference sequence). The CDR3 has 17 residues.

J is TRBJ1-1 and V is TRBV19; possible D gene TRBD1, 6 bases. This CDR3 spans 14 amino acids. Germline V CDR1 and CDR2: LNHDA, SQIVND (reference sequence). V gave up 6 bases and J gave up 1 base, with 12 bases separating them. The CDR3 nucleotides read TGTGCCAGTAGGACAGGACCTGAGAACACTGAAGCTTTCTTT. Translating it yields CASRTGPENTEAFF.

The rearrangement links TRBV10-2 to TRBJ2-1; D is undetermined. In germline, CDR1 is WSHSY, CDR2 SAAADI. Trimming removed 0 bases at V and 10 bases at J, with 16 bases between. The CDR3 totals 15 residues. This chain's CDR3 is CASSESGIWALEQFF. The DNA of the CDR3 is TGCGCCAGCAGTGAGTCGGGGATTTGGGCTCTCGAGCAGTTCTTC.

This clone was detected only once. The chain has TRBV27 and TRBJ1-1; TRBD1 aligns across 7 bases. Germline V gene lookup returns CDR1 MNHEY and CDR2 SMNVEV (reference sequence). The CDR3 sequence is 13 residues long. Trimming cost V 6 bases and J 10 bases; bases outside gene matches: 11. CDR3 in DNA: TGTGCCAGCAGAACAGGGGCACCCTCGAGAGCTTTCTTT. It yields the protein CASRTGAPSRAFF.

The chain combines TRBV30 with TRBJ1-2; TRBD1 aligns across 7 bases. The length of the CDR3 is 11 residues. Germline values: CDR1 GTSNPN, CDR2 SVGIG (reference sequence). V lost 4 bases, J lost 4 bases, and 0 bases stayed unmatched. CDR3 coding DNA: TGTGCCTGGACAGGGGGCTATGGCTACACCTTC. Translation: CAWTGGYGYTF. The full variable domain, its missing parts supplied by reference TRBV30 and TRBJ1-2, is SQTIHQWPATLVQPVGSPLSLECTVEGTSNPNLYWYRQAAGRGLQLLFYSVGIGQISSEVPQNLSASRPQDRQFILSSKKLLLSDSGFYLCAWTGGYGYTFGSGTRLTVV.

This clone occurred a few times. This chain joins TRBV21-1 and TRBJ1-2; TRBD1 is the table's D call, not checked against the DNA. TRBV21-1 is listed as a pseudogene. The CDR3 is made up of 13 amino acids. CDR3 sequence (DNA): TGTGCCAGCAGCATTGACAGGGGGTACGGCTACACCTTC. Translation: CASSIDRGYGYTF.

The rearrangement joins TRBV11-1 to TRBJ2-7, with a weak D call TRBD2 (5 bases). The CDR3 extends over 14 amino acids. Trimming removed 4 bases at V and 0 bases at J, with 10 bases between. CDR1 and CDR2 (germline): SGHAT, FQDESV (reference sequence). The CDR3 spells CASSSQRDSYEQYF. DNA for the CDR3: TGTGCCAGCAGCTCCCAACGGGACTCCTACGAGCAGTACTTC. The entire variable domain, with the rest obtained from reference TRBV11-1 and TRBJ2-7, is as follows: EAEVAQSPRYKITEKSQAVAFWCDPISGHATLYWYRQILGQGPELLVQFQDESVVDDSQLPKDRFSAERLKGVDSTLKIQPAELGDSAMYLCASSSQRDSYEQYFGPGTRLTVT.

The chain joins TRBV21-1 to TRBJ2-2; whether TRBD1, the table's D call, matches the DNA was not checked. TRBV21-1 is assigned pseudogene status. The CDR3 extends over 18 amino acids. The CDR3 reads CASSKSLGALPDTGELFF. DNA of the CDR3: TGTGCCAGCAGCAAATCTCTGGGGGCGCTTCCTGACACCGGGGAGCTGTTTTTT.

This clone was seen just once. The chain combines TRBV5-1 with TRBJ2-6, with a tentative D call TRBD1 (5 bases). Per germline, CDR1 SGHRS and CDR2 YFSETQ. V was pared by 5 bases and J by 0 bases, with 12 bases between. This CDR3 region has 16 residues. The DNA for the CDR3 is TGCGCCAGCAGTGTACAGGCCGCCTCTGGGGCCAACGTCCTGACTTTC. Translating it yields CASSVQAASGANVLTF.

This rearrangement joins TRBV7-9 to TRBJ1-1, with 7 bases lining up with TRBD1. The CDR3 contains 14 residues. CDR1 is SEHNR, CDR2 FQNEAQ, per germline (reference sequence). V lost 4 bases, J lost 8 bases, and 10 bases stayed unmatched. The CDR3 coding sequence is TGTGCCAGCAGCTCTAATCAGGACAGGCGGGAAGCTTTCTTT. Protein product: CASSSNQDRREAFF. The full variable domain, rest sourced from reference TRBV7-9 and TRBJ1-1, is DTGVSQNPRHKITKRGQNVTFRCDPISEHNRLYWYRQTLGQGPEFLTYFQNEAQLEKSRLLSDRFSAERPKGSFSTLEIQRTEQGDSAMYLCASSSNQDRREAFFGQGTRLTVV.

The chain links TRBV5-4 to TRBJ2-6; no firm D call. Germline V gene lookup returns CDR1 SGHNT and CDR2 YYREEE (reference sequence). This CDR3 contains 14 residues. V shed 3 bases and J shed 3 bases, with 7 bases lying between them. CDR3 nucleotides: TGTGCCAGCAGCTCCCTTCTTGGGGCCAACGTCCTGACTTTC. Translation: CASSSLLGANVLTF.

This clone has a single count. The genes are TRBV5-4 and TRBJ1-1; 7 nucleotides match TRBD1. The CDR3 consists of 15 residues. Germline V gene sequence: CDR1 SGHNT, CDR2 YYREEE (reference sequence). V lost 3 bases, J lost 0 bases, and 5 bases stayed unmatched. In DNA form, the CDR3 reads TGTGCCAGCAGCTCGGGACAGTCGATGAACACTGAAGCTTTCTTT. It is translated as CASSSGQSMNTEAFF.